Listed here is a single T cell receptor beta chain. This specimen belongs to a study of CD8 T cells in Susac syndrome. The T cells that were sequenced for TCR beta were CD8+ and CD4+ cells from blood. Negative magnetic isolation gave CD8+ and CD4+ cells; FACS enriched CD8+ TEMRA. The CDR3 contains 15 residues. V lost 1 base, J lost 5 bases, and 14 bases lay in between. The germline V gene has CDR1 LNHDA and CDR2 SQIVND (reference sequence). With random hexamers, about 0.45 to 1 ug RNA was reverse transcribed. Amplification of TCR beta CDR3 by immunoSEQ multiplex PCR spanned 54 Vbeta and 13 Jbeta. MiXCR was run by TCRdb on the immunoSEQ multiplex PCR reads, yielding one entry per CDR3 protein. The sample holds 300,000 or so distinct CDR3 sequences, about 92% seen once.

This chain uses TRBV19 with TRBJ1-2; D remains ambiguous. The specimen was CD4+ T cells from PBMCs. This clonotype was sampled from a human donor with multiple sclerosis. DNA of the CDR3: TGTGCCAGTAGTATAGGCGAGGTCGGTGGGTATGGCTACACCTTC. Its translation: CASSIGEVGGYGYTF.